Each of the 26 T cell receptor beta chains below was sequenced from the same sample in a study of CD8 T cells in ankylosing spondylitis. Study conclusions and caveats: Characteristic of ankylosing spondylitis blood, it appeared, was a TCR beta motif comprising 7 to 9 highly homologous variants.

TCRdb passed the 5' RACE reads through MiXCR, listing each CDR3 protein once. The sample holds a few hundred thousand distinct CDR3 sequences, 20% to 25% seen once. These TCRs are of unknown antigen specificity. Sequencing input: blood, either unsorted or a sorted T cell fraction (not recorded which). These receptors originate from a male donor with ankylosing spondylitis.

CDR3 protein: CASLIGRAADTQYF. CDR3 in DNA: TGTGCCAGCCTAATCGGTCGGGCGGCAGATACGCAGTATTTT. This rearrangement joins TRBV12-3 or TRBV12-4 to TRBJ2-3; unclear D gene. V lost 8 bases and J 4 bases, leaving 16 bases between the germline ends. CDR3 length: 14 amino acids.

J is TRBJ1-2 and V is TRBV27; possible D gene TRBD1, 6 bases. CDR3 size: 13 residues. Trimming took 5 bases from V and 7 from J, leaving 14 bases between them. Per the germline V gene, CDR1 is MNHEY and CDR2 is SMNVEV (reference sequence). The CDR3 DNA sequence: TGTGCCAGCAGTCCCTCGGGGGCGGGTGGCTACACCTTC. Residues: CASSPSGAGGYTF.

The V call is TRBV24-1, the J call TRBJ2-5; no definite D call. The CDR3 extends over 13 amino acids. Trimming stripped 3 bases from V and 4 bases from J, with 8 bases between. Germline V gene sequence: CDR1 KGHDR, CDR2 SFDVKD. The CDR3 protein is CATSDGAVETQYF. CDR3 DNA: TGTGCCACCAGTGATGGAGCAGTAGAGACCCAGTACTTC.

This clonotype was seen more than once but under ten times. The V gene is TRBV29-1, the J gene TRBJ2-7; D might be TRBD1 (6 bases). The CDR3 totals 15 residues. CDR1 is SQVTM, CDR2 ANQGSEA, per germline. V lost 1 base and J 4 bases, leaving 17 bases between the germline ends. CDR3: CSVEGRTRGRYEQYF. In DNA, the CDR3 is TGCAGCGTTGAAGGACGGACCAGGGGACGGTACGAGCAGTACTTC.

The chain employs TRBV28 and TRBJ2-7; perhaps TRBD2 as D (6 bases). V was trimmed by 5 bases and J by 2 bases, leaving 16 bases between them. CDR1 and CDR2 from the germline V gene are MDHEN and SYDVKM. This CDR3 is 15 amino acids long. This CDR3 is CASSTLSGGAYEQYF. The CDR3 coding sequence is TGTGCCAGCAGTACACTCTCCGGGGGTGCCTACGAGCAGTACTTC.

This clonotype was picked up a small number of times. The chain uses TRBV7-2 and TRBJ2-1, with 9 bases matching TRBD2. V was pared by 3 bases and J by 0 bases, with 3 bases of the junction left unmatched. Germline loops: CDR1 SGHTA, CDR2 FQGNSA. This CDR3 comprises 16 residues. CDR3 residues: CASSFTSGLSYNEQFF. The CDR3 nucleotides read TGTGCCAGCAGCTTCACTAGCGGGCTCTCCTACAATGAGCAGTTCTTC.

The CDR3 protein is CASSPRTGLNTEAFF. Here the CDR3 DNA reads TGCGCCAGCAGCCCAAGGACAGGGTTGAACACTGAAGCTTTCTTT. The chain joins TRBV5-1 to TRBJ1-1, with 8 bases identical to TRBD1. V lost 4 bases to trimming and J lost 0 bases; unmatched junction nucleotides: 5. Germline lookup yields CDR1 SGHRS and CDR2 YFSETQ. There are 15 residues in the CDR3. Based on the CDR3 plus reference TRBV5-1 and TRBJ1-1, the full variable domain is KAGVTQTPRYLIKTRGQQVTLSCSPISGHRSVSWYQQTPGQGLQFLFEYFSETQRNKGNFPGRFSGRQFSNSRSEMNVSTLELGDSALYLCASSPRTGLNTEAFFGQGTRLTVV.

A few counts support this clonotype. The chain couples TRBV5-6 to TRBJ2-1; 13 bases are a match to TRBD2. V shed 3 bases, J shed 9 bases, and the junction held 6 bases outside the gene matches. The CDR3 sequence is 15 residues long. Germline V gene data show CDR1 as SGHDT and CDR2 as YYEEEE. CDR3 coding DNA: TGTGCCAGCAGCTCGGGACTAGCGGGATTTACTGAGCAGTTCTTC. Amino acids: CASSSGLAGFTEQFF.

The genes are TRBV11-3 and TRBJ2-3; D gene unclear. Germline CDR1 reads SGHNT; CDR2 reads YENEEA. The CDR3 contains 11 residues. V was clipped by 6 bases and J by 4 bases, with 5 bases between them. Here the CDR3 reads CASSIADTQYF. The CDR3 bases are TGTGCCAGCAGTATCGCAGATACGCAGTATTTT.

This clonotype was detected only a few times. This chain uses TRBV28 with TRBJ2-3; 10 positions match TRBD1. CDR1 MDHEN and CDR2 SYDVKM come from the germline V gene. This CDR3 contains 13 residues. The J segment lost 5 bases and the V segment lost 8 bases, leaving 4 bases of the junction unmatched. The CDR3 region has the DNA TGTGCCAGCTGGGACAGGGGAATAGATACGCAGTATTTT. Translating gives CASWDRGIDTQYF.

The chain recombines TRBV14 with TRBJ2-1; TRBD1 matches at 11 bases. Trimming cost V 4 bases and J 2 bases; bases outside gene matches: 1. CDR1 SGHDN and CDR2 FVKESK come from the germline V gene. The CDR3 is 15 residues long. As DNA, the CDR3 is TGTGCCAGCAGCCGGACAGGGGGCACCTACAATGAGCAGTTCTTC. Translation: CASSRTGGTYNEQFF. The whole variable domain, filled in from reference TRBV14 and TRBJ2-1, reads EAGVTQFPSHSVIEKGQTVTLRCDPISGHDNLYWYRRVMGKEIKFLLHFVKESKQDESGMPNNRFLAERTGGTYSTLKVQPAELEDSGVYFCASSRTGGTYNEQFFGPGTRLTVL.

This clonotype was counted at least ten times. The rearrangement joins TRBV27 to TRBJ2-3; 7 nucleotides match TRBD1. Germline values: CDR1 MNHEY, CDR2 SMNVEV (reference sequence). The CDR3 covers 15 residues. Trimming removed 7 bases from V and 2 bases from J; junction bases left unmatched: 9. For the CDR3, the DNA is TGTGCCAGCACCCGGACAGGCCAGGTCACAGATACGCAGTATTTT. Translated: CASTRTGQVTDTQYF.

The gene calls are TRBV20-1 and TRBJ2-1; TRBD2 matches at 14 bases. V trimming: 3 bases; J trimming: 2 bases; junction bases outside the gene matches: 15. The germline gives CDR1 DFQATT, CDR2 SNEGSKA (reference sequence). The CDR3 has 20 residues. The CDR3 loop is CSARASPGLAGEGAYNEQFF. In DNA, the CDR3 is TGCAGTGCTAGGGCCTCTCCGGGACTAGCGGGGGAAGGGGCCTACAATGAGCAGTTCTTC.

The CDR3 reads CASSVGREGEQYF. The CDR3 region has the DNA TGCGCCAGCAGTGTGGGGCGGGAGGGCGAGCAGTACTTC. The chain carries TRBV10-1 and TRBJ2-7; 9 bases match TRBD2. Germline assignment: CDR1 WNHNN and CDR2 SYGVQD (reference sequence). V shed 4 bases and J 6 bases; nucleotides not matched to a gene: 4. The CDR3 runs 13 residues.

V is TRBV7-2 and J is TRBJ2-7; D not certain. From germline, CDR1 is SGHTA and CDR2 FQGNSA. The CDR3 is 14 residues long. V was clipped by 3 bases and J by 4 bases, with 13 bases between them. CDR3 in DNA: TGTGCCAGCAGCTTTGGAAGGTCCGCTTACGAGCAGTACTTC. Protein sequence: CASSFGRSAYEQYF.

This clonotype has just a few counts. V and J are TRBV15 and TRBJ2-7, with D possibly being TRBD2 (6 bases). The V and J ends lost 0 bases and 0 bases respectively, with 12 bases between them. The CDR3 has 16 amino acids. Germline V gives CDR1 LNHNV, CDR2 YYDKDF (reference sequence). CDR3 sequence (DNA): TGTGCCACCAGCAGAGATATTTCGGGGGACTCCTACGAGCAGTACTTC. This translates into CATSRDISGDSYEQYF.

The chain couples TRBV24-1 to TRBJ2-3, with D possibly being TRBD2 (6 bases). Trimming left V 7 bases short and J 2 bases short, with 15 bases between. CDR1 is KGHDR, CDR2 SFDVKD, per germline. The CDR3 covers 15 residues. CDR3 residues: CATRKTGLPTDTQYF. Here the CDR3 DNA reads TGTGCCACCAGAAAGACGGGACTGCCCACAGATACGCAGTATTTT.

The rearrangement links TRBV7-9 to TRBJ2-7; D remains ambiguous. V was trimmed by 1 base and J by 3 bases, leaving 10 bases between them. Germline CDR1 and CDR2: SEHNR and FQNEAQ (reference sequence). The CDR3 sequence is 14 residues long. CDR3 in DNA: TGTGCCAGCAGCTTAGTCGGTGACATCTACGAGCAGTACTTC. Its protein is CASSLVGDIYEQYF.

As DNA, the CDR3 is TGTGCCACCAGCAGAGTGGGGACCCAGTACTTC. This sequence encodes CATSRVGTQYF. The chain uses TRBV15 and TRBJ2-5; D ambiguous. The length of the CDR3 is 11 residues. The germline V gene encodes CDR1 LNHNV and CDR2 YYDKDF (reference sequence). V lost 1 base, J lost 7 bases, and 4 bases lay in between.

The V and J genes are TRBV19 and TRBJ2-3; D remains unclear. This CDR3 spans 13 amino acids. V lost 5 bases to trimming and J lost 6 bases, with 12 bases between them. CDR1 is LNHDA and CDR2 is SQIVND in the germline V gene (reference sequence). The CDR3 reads CASSVNLGDTQYF. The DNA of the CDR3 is TGTGCCAGTAGTGTAAACTTGGGGGATACGCAGTATTTT.

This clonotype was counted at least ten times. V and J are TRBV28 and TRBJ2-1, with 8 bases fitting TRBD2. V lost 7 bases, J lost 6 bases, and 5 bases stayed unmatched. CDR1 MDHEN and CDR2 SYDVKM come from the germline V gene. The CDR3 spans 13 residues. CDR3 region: CASNAGGLNEQFF. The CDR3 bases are TGTGCCAGCAATGCGGGAGGTCTCAATGAGCAGTTCTTC.

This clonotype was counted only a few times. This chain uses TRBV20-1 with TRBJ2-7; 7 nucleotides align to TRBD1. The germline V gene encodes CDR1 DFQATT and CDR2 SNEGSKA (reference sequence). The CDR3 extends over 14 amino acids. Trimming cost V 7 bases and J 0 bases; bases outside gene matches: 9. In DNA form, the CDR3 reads TGCAGTGTTCGACCGGGACAGAACTCCTACGAGCAGTACTTC. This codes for CSVRPGQNSYEQYF.

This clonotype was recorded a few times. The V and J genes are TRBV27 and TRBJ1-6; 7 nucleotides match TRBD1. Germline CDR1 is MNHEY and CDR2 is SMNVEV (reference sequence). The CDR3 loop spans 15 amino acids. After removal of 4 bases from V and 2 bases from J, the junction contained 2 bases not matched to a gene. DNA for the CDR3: TGTGCCAGCAGTTCTCAGGGGGCCTATAATTCACCCCTCCACTTT. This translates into CASSSQGAYNSPLHF.

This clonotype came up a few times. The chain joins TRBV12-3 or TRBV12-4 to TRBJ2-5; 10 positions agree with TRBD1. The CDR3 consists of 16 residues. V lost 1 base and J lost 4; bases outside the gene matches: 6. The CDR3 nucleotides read TGTGCCAGCAGTTTAGAGGGGACAGGGGAGATAGAGACCCAGTACTTC. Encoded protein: CASSLEGTGEIETQYF.

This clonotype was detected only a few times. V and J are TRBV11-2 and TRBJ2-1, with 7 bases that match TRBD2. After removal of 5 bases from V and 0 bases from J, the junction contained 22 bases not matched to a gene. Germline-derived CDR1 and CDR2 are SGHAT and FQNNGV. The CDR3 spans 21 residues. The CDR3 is CASSRAKTTAGATSSYNEQFF. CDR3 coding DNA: TGTGCCAGCAGCCGCGCAAAGACAACCGCGGGAGCCACGAGCTCCTACAATGAGCAGTTCTTC.

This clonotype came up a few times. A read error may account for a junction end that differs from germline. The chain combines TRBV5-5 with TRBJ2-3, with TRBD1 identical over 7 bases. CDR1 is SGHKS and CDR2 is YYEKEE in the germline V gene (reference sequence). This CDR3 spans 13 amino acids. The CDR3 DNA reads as TGTGCCAGCAGCTCGGAAACCGGGACAGTCGGGTCTTTT. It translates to CASSSETGTVGSF.